The rows below give T cell receptor beta chains drawn from one sample of a study of cytomegalovirus exposure and HLA in healthy donors. TCRdb keeps only in-frame clones here, not all; method: immunoSEQ multiplex PCR. This sample's clone table lists roughly 190,000 clones. Material: PBMCs. The receptors come from a man under 40 in good health and CMV-seronegative. The CDR3 runs from the conserved cysteine through the conserved F or W. A D gene is named only where the DNA matches it firmly.

>NA|TRBJ1-2|TRBV15
CATSRVEGVNGYTF
TGTGCCACCAGCAGAGTCGAGGGTGTCAATGGCTACACCTTC
>TRBD1|TRBJ1-2|TRBV4-1
CASSQDQRDRAYGYTF
TGCGCCAGCAGCCAAGATCAACGGGACAGGGCTTATGGCTACACCTTC
>NA|TRBJ2-3|TRBV18
CASSPIAPSVSTDTQYF
TGTGCCAGCTCACCTATCGCCCCAAGCGTTAGCACAGATACGCAGTATTTT
>TRBD2|TRBJ2-3|TRBV4-1
CASSQEGTSGRDTQYF
TGCGCCAGCAGCCAAGAGGGGACTAGCGGGAGGGATACGCAGTATTTT
>TRBD2|TRBJ2-7|TRBV5-6
CASSARSSGVYEQYF
TGTGCCAGCAGCGCCCGAAGTAGCGGGGTTTACGAGCAGTACTTC
>NA|TRBJ1-2|TRBV6-5
CASSLTGTGIYGYTF
TGTGCCAGCAGCTTAACCGGAACAGGCATCTATGGCTACACCTTC
>NA|TRBJ2-1|TRBV9
CASSVSPGLPNSRYNEQFF
TGTGCCAGCAGCGTTTCTCCGGGACTGCCGAATTCTAGGTACAATGAGCAGTTCTTC
>TRBD1|TRBJ2-1|TRBV4-2
CANSPRGTGSYNEQFF
TGTGCCAACAGCCCGAGAGGGACAGGCTCCTACAATGAGCAGTTCTTC
>TRBD2|TRBJ2-5|TRBV6-1
CASSDVAGPRGQETQYF
TGTGCCAGCAGTGACGTAGCGGGACCCCGGGGCCAAGAGACCCAGTACTTC
>NA|TRBJ2-7|TRBV7-9
CASSPSSTEGFWYF
TGTGCCAGCAGCCCTAGCTCGACCGAGGGATTCTGGTACTTC
>NA|TRBJ1-4|TRBV5-6
CASSLYAPPGELFF
TGTGCCAGCAGCTTGTACGCCCCTCCAGGGGAACTGTTTTTT
>TRBD1|TRBJ2-7|TRBV5-1
CASSSGQGAYEQYF
TGCGCCAGCAGCTCCGGACAGGGAGCCTACGAGCAGTACTTC
>TRBD2|TRBJ2-3|TRBV7-3
CASSSRERGDTQYF
TGTGCCAGCAGCTCGCGGGAGCGCGGGGATACGCAGTATTTT
>TRBD1|TRBJ2-1|TRBV9
CASSVGAGGNEQFF
TGTGCCAGCAGCGTAGGGGCAGGGGGCAATGAGCAGTTCTTC